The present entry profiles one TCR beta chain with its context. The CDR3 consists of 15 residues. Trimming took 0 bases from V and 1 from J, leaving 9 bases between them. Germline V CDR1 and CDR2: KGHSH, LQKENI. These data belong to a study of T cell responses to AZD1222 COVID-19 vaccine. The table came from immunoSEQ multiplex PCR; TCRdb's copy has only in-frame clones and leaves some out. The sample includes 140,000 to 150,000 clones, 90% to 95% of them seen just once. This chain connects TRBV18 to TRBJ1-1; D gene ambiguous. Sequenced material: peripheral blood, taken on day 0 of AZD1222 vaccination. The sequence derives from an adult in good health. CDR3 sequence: CASSPPSSRNTEAFF. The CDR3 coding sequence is TGTGCCAGCTCACCACCCTCCAGCAGGAACACTGAAGCTTTCTTT.